The count of the clone carrying this TCR beta chain is one. Its cognate antigen is unknown. This sample stems from a study of cytomegalovirus exposure and HLA in healthy donors. Study outcomes and limitations: Cytomegalovirus association was assigned to around 150 TCR beta chains.

Both 60 Vbeta primers and 13 Jbeta primers went into the PCR. Sequencing was performed with immunoSEQ multiplex PCR; in TCRdb, only in-frame clones are kept and a portion is missing. This table holds 90,000 to 100,000 clones, 60% to 80% found once. This receptor was identified in an older woman in good health and CMV-seropositive. Specimen: PBMCs.

The CDR3 DNA reads as TGTGCCAGTAGTATTGGGGCCAGGTTAAACACTGAAGCTTTCTTT. Protein product: CASSIGARLNTEAFF. J is TRBJ1-1 and V is TRBV19; possibly TRBD1 for D (5 bases). This CDR3 has 15 amino acids. With 3 bases removed from V and 2 bases from J, the gap between germline ends came to 13 bases. The germline V gene encodes CDR1 LNHDA and CDR2 SQIVND (reference sequence).